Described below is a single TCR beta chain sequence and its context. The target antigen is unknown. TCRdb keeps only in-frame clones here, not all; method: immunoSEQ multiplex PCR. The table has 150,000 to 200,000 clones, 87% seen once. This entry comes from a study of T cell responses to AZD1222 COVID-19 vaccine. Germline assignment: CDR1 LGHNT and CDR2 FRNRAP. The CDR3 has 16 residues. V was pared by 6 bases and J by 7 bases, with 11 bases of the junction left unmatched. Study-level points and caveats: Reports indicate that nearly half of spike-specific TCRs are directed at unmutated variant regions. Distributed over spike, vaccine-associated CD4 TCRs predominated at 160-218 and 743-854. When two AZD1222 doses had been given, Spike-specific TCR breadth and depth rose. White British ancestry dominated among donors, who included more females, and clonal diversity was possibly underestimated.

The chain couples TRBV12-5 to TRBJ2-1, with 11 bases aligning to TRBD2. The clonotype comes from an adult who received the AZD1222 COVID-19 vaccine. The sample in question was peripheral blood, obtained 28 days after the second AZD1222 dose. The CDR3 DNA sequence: TGTGCTAGTGGAAAACCTCTAGCGGGGGGCTGGAATGAGCAGTTCTTC. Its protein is CASGKPLAGGWNEQFF.